This is a list of T cell receptor beta chains from one sample in a study of blood T cell repertoires in COVID-19. The method was immunoSEQ multiplex PCR; TCRdb's version includes in-frame clones alone and lacks a portion of them. The data contain more than 300,000 clones, 80% to 90% of them singletons. Specimen: peripheral blood. Receptor source: a woman in her twenties or thirties with COVID-19, enrolled during active disease. The CDR3 runs from the conserved cysteine through the conserved F or W. Fields, in order: clone size, J gene, V gene, D gene, CDR3 protein, CDR3 DNA. A D gene is named only where the DNA matches it firmly. Size is omitted from some rows. Given values are once, few, many or a class for expanded clones.

>few|TRBJ1-2|TRBV28|.
CASSPTRRSYTF
TGTGCCAGCAGTCCTACGAGGCGGAGCTACACCTTC
>.|TRBJ2-2|TRBV6-5|.
CASSGLPNTGELFF
TGTGCCAGCAGCGGACTACCGAACACCGGGGAGCTGTTTTTT
>.|TRBJ2-5|TRBV28|TRBD1
CASSFRTGPETQYF
TGTGCCAGCAGTTTCCGGACAGGGCCAGAGACCCAGTACTTC
>once|TRBJ2-3|TRBV6-5|.
CASSYRTIDTQYF
TGTGCCAGCAGTTACCGGACTATAGATACGCAGTATTTT
>few|TRBJ2-7|TRBV7-9|.
CASSQGSVYEQYF
TGTGCCAGCAGCCAAGGGAGCGTCTACGAGCAGTACTTC
>.|TRBJ2-5|TRBV29-1|TRBD1
CSAGTGQETQYF
TGCAGCGCTGGGACAGGTCAAGAGACCCAGTACTTC
>.|TRBJ2-1|TRBV6-5|.
CASSPYNEQFF
TGTGCCAGCAGTCCGTACAATGAGCAGTTCTTC
>.|TRBJ2-7|TRBV5-1|.
CASSPSSYEQYF
TGCGCCAGCAGTCCTTCCTCCTACGAGCAGTACTTC
>.|TRBJ1-2|TRBV5-1|TRBD1
CASSYDRGNYGYTF
TGCGCCAGCAGCTACGACAGGGGTAACTATGGCTACACCTTC
>once|TRBJ2-7|TRBV5-6|.
CASSVAFESDEQYF
TGTGCCAGCAGCGTCGCCTTTGAGAGCGACGAGCAGTACTTC
>.|TRBJ1-2|TRBV27|TRBD1
CASSFRTGYGYTF
TGTGCCAGCAGTTTTAGGACAGGCTATGGCTACACCTTC
>few|TRBJ2-7|TRBV6-5|.
CASSYFGGVEQYF
TGTGCCAGCAGTTACTTTGGAGGTGTCGAGCAGTACTTC
>.|TRBJ2-5|TRBV12-5|TRBD1
CASGPGQPQETQYF
TGTGCTAGTGGTCCGGGACAGCCCCAAGAGACCCAGTACTTC
>.|TRBJ2-2|TRBV6-5|TRBD1
CASSYRRTGGGLFF
TGTGCCAGCAGTTACCGACGGACAGGGGGAGGGCTGTTTTTT
>.|TRBJ2-5|TRBV2|TRBD1
CASGTEQETQYF
TGTGCCAGCGGGACAGAGCAAGAGACCCAGTACTTC
>.|TRBJ1-5|TRBV6-5|.
CASSYDRVQPQHF
TGTGCCAGCAGTTACGATCGGGTCCAGCCCCAGCATTTT
>.|TRBJ1-6|TRBV4-1|TRBD1
CASSQDRTGGNSPLHF
TGCGCCAGCAGCCAAGATCGCACAGGGGGAAATTCACCCCTCCACTTT
>.|TRBJ2-7|TRBV28|TRBD2
CASSFGLAVFYEQYF
TGTGCCAGCAGTTTTGGACTAGCGGTTTTCTACGAGCAGTACTTC
>once|TRBJ2-1|TRBV6-5|TRBD2
CASSYAGGSGNEQFF
TGTGCCAGCAGTTACGCGGGCGGGAGCGGCAATGAGCAGTTCTTC
>.|TRBJ1-4|TRBV3-1/TRBV3-2|.
CASSQEPAGGGIDEKLFF
TGTGCCAGCAGCCAAGAACCCGCTGGGGGGGGAATAGATGAAAAACTGTTTTTT
>.|TRBJ2-2|TRBV30|TRBD2
CAWISRTSGTNTGELFF
TGTGCCTGGATATCTCGGACTAGCGGGACGAACACCGGGGAGCTGTTTTTT
>.|TRBJ2-2|TRBV7-9|.
CASSLVRGTGELFF
TGTGCCAGCAGCTTAGTCAGGGGCACCGGGGAGCTGTTTTTT
>.|TRBJ2-3|TRBV18|TRBD2
CASSWTSGNVDTQYF
TGTGCCAGCTCTTGGACTAGCGGGAATGTAGATACGCAGTATTTT
>.|TRBJ2-7|TRBV6-4|TRBD1
CASWDRGDYEQYF
TGTGCCAGCTGGGACAGGGGTGATTACGAGCAGTACTTC
>.|TRBJ2-2|TRBV5-4|.
CANSSGTQNTGELFF
TGTGCCAACAGCTCCGGGACACAGAACACCGGGGAGCTGTTTTTT
>.|TRBJ1-1|TRBV27|.
CASSSGLGGTEAFF
TGTGCCAGCAGTTCCGGTCTCGGCGGCACTGAAGCTTTCTTT
>once|TRBJ2-3|TRBV25-1|.
CASSGPTGSTDTQYF
TGTGCCAGCAGCGGACCGACAGGAAGCACAGATACGCAGTATTTT
>.|TRBJ1-4|TRBV7-9|.
CASLTATNEKLFF
TGTGCCAGCCTGACTGCAACTAATGAAAAACTGTTTTTT
>.|TRBJ2-7|TRBV18|.
CASSPLSSGGSYEQYF
TGTGCCAGCTCACCACTCTCTAGTGGGGGGTCCTACGAGCAGTACTTC
>.|TRBJ2-2|TRBV5-4|TRBD2
CASSIGLADTGELFF
TGTGCCAGCAGCATCGGACTAGCCGATACCGGGGAGCTGTTTTTT
>.|TRBJ2-7|TRBV30|.
CAWSVRLLGQGSYEQYF
TGTGCCTGGAGTGTAAGGCTTCTTGGGCAGGGCTCCTACGAGCAGTACTTC
>.|TRBJ1-1|TRBV7-9|.
CASSSQGGVNTEAFF
TGTGCCAGCAGCTCACAGGGAGGGGTGAACACTGAAGCTTTCTTT
>.|TRBJ2-1|TRBV9|.
CASSVATLGGNEQFF
TGTGCCAGCAGCGTAGCTACCCTCGGAGGCAATGAGCAGTTCTTC
>.|TRBJ2-3|TRBV4-3|TRBD2
CASTELAGVLNTQYF
TGCGCCAGCACGGAACTAGCGGGAGTGTTAAATACGCAGTATTTT
>.|TRBJ2-1|TRBV10-2|TRBD2
CASRQTSGSYNEQFF
TGCGCCAGCCGTCAGACTAGCGGGTCCTACAATGAGCAGTTCTTC
>.|TRBJ1-6|TRBV28|TRBD1
CASSVARRGLDSPLHF
TGTGCCAGCAGTGTAGCGAGGAGGGGGCTAGATTCACCCCTCCACTTT
>.|TRBJ2-1|TRBV11-3|TRBD2
CASSFSTGAGRANEQFF
TGTGCCAGCAGCTTCTCCACAGGAGCGGGAAGGGCGAATGAGCAGTTCTTC
>.|TRBJ2-3|TRBV10-2|.
CASTRQAGDTQYF
TGCGCCAGCACCCGACAGGCAGGAGATACGCAGTATTTT
>.|TRBJ2-1|TRBV7-2|.
CASSLAAGSEQFF
TGTGCCAGCAGCTTAGCGGCGGGAAGTGAGCAGTTCTTC
>.|TRBJ2-2|TRBV6-5|.
CASSYSERLSTGELFF
TGTGCCAGCAGTTACTCCGAGAGGTTGAGCACCGGGGAGCTGTTTTTT
>.|TRBJ1-1|TRBV4-3|.
CASSQEGRGGIKAFF
TGCGCCAGCAGCCAAGAAGGGAGGGGGGGTATCAAAGCTTTCTTT
>few|TRBJ1-2|TRBV28|.
CASSLRDYGYTF
TGTGCCAGCAGTTTACGAGATTATGGCTACACCTTC
>.|TRBJ1-5|TRBV7-7|.
CASSLERGQPQHF
TGTGCTAGCAGCTTAGAACGAGGTCAGCCCCAGCATTTT
>.|TRBJ1-2|TRBV28|.
CASSLMEGGYTF
TGTGCCAGCAGTTTAATGGAGGGTGGCTACACCTTC
>.|TRBJ2-1|TRBV30|TRBD2
CAWKRSGRDEQFF
TGTGCCTGGAAACGAAGCGGGAGGGATGAGCAGTTCTTC
>.|TRBJ2-5|TRBV28|TRBD2
CASSSPLAEIQETQYF
TGTGCCAGCAGTTCACCTCTAGCGGAAATACAAGAGACCCAGTACTTC
>.|TRBJ2-3|TRBV19|.
CATSRWGGTDTQYF
TGTGCCACCTCCCGGTGGGGGGGCACAGATACGCAGTATTTT
>once|TRBJ2-1|TRBV2|.
CASTTTGNEQFF
TGTGCCAGCACCACCACAGGGAATGAGCAGTTCTTC
>.|TRBJ2-1|TRBV4-1|TRBD2
CASSQAGRLAGNNEQFF
TGCGCCAGCAGCCAAGCGGGACGACTAGCGGGAAACAATGAGCAGTTCTTC
>few|TRBJ2-2|TRBV4-3|.
CASSHLGSANTGELFF
TGCGCCAGCAGCCATTTAGGTAGCGCGAACACCGGGGAGCTGTTTTTT
>.|TRBJ2-1|TRBV7-9|.
CASSPEGPNEQFF
TGTGCCAGCAGCCCCGAGGGCCCGAATGAGCAGTTCTTC
>.|TRBJ2-7|TRBV7-3|TRBD2
CASSTGLAEDYEQYF
TGTGCCAGCAGCACGGGACTAGCGGAAGATTACGAGCAGTACTTC
>.|TRBJ1-2|TRBV2|TRBD1
CASSGDRDSLVDGYTF
TGTGCCAGCAGTGGAGATCGGGACAGTTTAGTAGATGGCTACACCTTC
>.|TRBJ2-5|TRBV4-1|TRBD2
CASSQGLAGGGETQYF
TGCGCCAGCAGCCAGGGTCTAGCGGGAGGGGGAGAGACCCAGTACTTC
>few|TRBJ2-1|TRBV30|TRBD2
CAWSVRSGVSSYNEQFF
TGTGCCTGGAGTGTACGTAGCGGGGTGAGCTCCTACAATGAGCAGTTCTTC
>.|TRBJ1-2|TRBV5-6|TRBD1
CASSLHRGVYGYTF
TGTGCCAGCAGCTTGCACAGGGGAGTCTATGGCTACACCTTC